This is a list of T cell receptor beta chains from one sample in a study of T cell repertoires in cytomegalovirus infection. MiXCR was run by TCRdb on the reads, yielding one entry per CDR3 protein. The sample yields roughly 630,000 distinct CDR3 sequences, 24% seen once. Material: CD8+ T cells from PBMCs. Receptors were obtained from a human donor in good health (CMV status not recorded). Some clones in this sample may be carry-over from other donors' samples. CDR3s include the opening cysteine and the closing phenylalanine or tryptophan. The D gene is left open where the match is weak. Clone size, where shown, is once, few, many, or a class for clones that have expanded.

cdr3_length clone_size d_call j_call v_call cdr3_aa cdr3_nt
14 NA NA TRBJ1-4 TRBV11-2 CTSSLGWAFGKLFF TGTACCAGCAGCTTAGGGTGGGCCTTTGGAAAACTGTTTTTT
14 NA NA TRBJ1-2 TRBV6-6 CASSYAGWGYGYTF TGTGCCAGCAGTTACGCAGGGTGGGGCTATGGCTACACCTTC
15 NA NA TRBJ2-1 TRBV7-9 CASSSPRQAYNEQFF TGTGCCAGCAGCTCCCCTAGACAGGCCTACAATGAGCAGTTCTTC
11 few NA TRBJ2-1 TRBV7-9 CASSLGGHQFF TGTGCCAGCAGCTTAGGGGGCCACCAGTTCTTC
14 few TRBD1 TRBJ1-6 TRBV6-5 CASRSDRVFSPLHF TGTGCCAGCAGATCCGACAGGGTGTTTTCACCCCTCCACTTT
12 NA TRBD2 TRBJ2-1 TRBV2 CATGGVYNEQFF TGTGCCACGGGGGGGGTTTACAATGAGCAGTTCTTC
14 many NA TRBJ2-4 TRBV12-3/TRBV12-4 CASSSPFRGNIQYF TGTGCCAGCAGCTCGCCCTTTCGGGGAAACATTCAGTACTTC
11 once NA TRBJ2-7 TRBV20-1 CSASSTYEQYF TGCAGTGCTAGCTCCACCTACGAGCAGTACTTC
14 NA NA TRBJ1-2 TRBV10-3 CAIKEQGLLYGYTF TGTGCCATCAAAGAACAGGGCCTACTTTATGGCTACACCTTC
15 few NA TRBJ2-5 TRBV6-5 CASSYRQGRKETQYF TGTGCCAGCAGTTACCGTCAGGGGCGCAAAGAGACCCAGTACTTC
14 NA TRBD1 TRBJ2-2 TRBV29-1 CSVVGTGVAGELFF TGCAGCGTTGTTGGGACAGGGGTGGCCGGGGAGCTGTTTTTT
14 many NA TRBJ2-2 TRBV6-1 CASSTSGRTGELFF TGTGCCAGCAGCACCTCTGGTCGTACCGGGGAGCTGTTTTTT
13 few NA TRBJ2-7 TRBV6-5 CASSYGGTREQYF TGTGCCAGCAGTTACGGCGGCACTCGGGAGCAGTACTTC
15 few NA TRBJ2-1 TRBV4-1 CASSQETAAPVEQFF TGCGCCAGCAGCCAAGAGACAGCAGCCCCGGTTGAGCAGTTCTTC
15 few NA TRBJ2-1 TRBV20-1 CSAASRDLFYNEQFF TGCAGTGCTGCGTCGAGGGACCTCTTTTACAATGAGCAGTTCTTC
17 NA TRBD2 TRBJ2-3 TRBV13 CASSQPRLAGSTDTQYF TGTGCCAGCAGCCAACCTAGACTAGCAGGGAGCACAGATACGCAGTATTTT
15 NA TRBD1 TRBJ2-7 TRBV5-6 CASRQTGTGVDEQYF TGTGCCAGCAGACAAACCGGGACAGGGGTAGACGAGCAGTACTTC
12 NA NA TRBJ2-1 TRBV29-1 CSASLKDNEQFF TGCAGCGCCTCCTTGAAGGACAATGAGCAGTTCTTC
16 NA TRBD2 TRBJ2-3 TRBV6-6 CASSYAPGLGADTQYF TGTGCCAGCAGTTACGCCCCGGGACTAGGTGCAGATACGCAGTATTTT
14 NA NA TRBJ2-1 TRBV5-6 CASSYADSSYEQFF TGTGCCAGCAGTTACGCGGACAGCTCTTATGAGCAGTTCTTC
14 few TRBD2 TRBJ2-7 TRBV7-9 CASSSGLVKYEQYF TGTGCCAGCAGCTCCGGACTAGTAAAGTACGAGCAGTACTTC
15 NA NA TRBJ2-1 TRBV20-1 CSARGPRQAYNEQFF TGCAGTGCTAGAGGCCCCCGACAGGCCTACAATGAGCAGTTCTTC
14 NA TRBD1 TRBJ2-3 TRBV20-1 CSAGRGRNPDTQYF TGCAGTGCTGGAAGGGGGCGTAATCCAGATACGCAGTATTTT
16 few NA TRBJ2-3 TRBV6-2/TRBV6-3 CASSYPGQLLTDTQYF TGTGCCAGCAGTTATCCCGGCCAACTCTTGACAGATACGCAGTATTTT
16 many TRBD2 TRBJ2-3 TRBV7-6 CASSSLGGVRADTQYF TGTGCCAGCAGCTCCCTCGGGGGGGTTCGGGCAGATACGCAGTATTTT
15 NA NA TRBJ2-5 TRBV7-2 CASSLSGETQETQYF TGTGCCAGCAGCCTTTCGGGGGAGACCCAAGAGACCCAGTACTTC
16 many TRBD2 TRBJ2-1 TRBV7-8 CASSPGLAGGMNEQFF TGTGCCAGCAGCCCAGGACTAGCGGGGGGGATGAATGAGCAGTTCTTC
17 many NA TRBJ2-1 TRBV11-1 CASSPTKGTEWRNEQFF TGTGCCAGCAGCCCTACTAAGGGGACCGAATGGAGGAATGAGCAGTTCTTC
15 many NA TRBJ1-1 TRBV28 CASSLVQGPNTEAFF TGTGCCAGCAGTTTAGTGCAGGGCCCGAACACTGAAGCTTTCTTT
15 NA TRBD1 TRBJ1-2 TRBV20-1 CSVRPRQGDPPGYTF TGCAGTGTTAGACCGAGACAGGGAGACCCTCCTGGCTACACCTTC
15 few NA TRBJ1-5 TRBV28 CASSFILGSNQPQHF TGTGCCAGCAGTTTTATCCTTGGGAGCAATCAGCCCCAGCATTTT
14 NA TRBD2 TRBJ2-3 TRBV15 CATSRAGEGDTQYF TGTGCCACCAGCAGAGCCGGGGAGGGAGATACGCAGTATTTT
14 NA NA TRBJ2-1 TRBV12-3/TRBV12-4 CASTLGAGFNEQFF TGTGCCAGCACCTTAGGGGCAGGGTTCAATGAGCAGTTCTTC
15 few NA TRBJ2-7 TRBV7-6 CASSLIGIAGDEQYF TGTGCCAGCAGCTTAATAGGGATTGCCGGGGACGAGCAGTACTTC
18 NA NA TRBJ1-3 TRBV20-1 CSARDRFMRVDSGNTIYF TGCAGTGCTAGAGATCGGTTTATGAGAGTCGACTCTGGAAACACCATATATTTT
12 many NA TRBJ2-7 TRBV2 CASSEVLYEQYF TGTGCCAGCAGTGAAGTTTTATACGAGCAGTACTTC
15 NA NA TRBJ1-1 TRBV6-6 CVSSYATRGNTEAFF TGTGTCAGCAGTTACGCTACACGGGGGAACACTGAAGCTTTCTTT
15 NA NA TRBJ2-3 TRBV5-4 CASSLGQAYTDTQYF TGTGCCAGCAGCTTGGGACAGGCTTACACAGATACGCAGTATTTT
13 NA NA TRBJ2-1 TRBV7-6 CASSSGGTNEQFF TGTGCCAGCAGCTCGGGGGGCACCAATGAGCAGTTCTTC
17 many TRBD2 TRBJ2-2 TRBV7-7 CASSIGLAGANTGELFF TGTGCTAGCAGCATCGGACTAGCGGGTGCGAACACCGGGGAGCTGTTTTTT
18 many NA TRBJ2-1 TRBV7-2 CASSYRLEPPSSYNEQFF TGTGCCAGCAGCTATCGCCTAGAACCTCCAAGCTCCTACAATGAGCAGTTCTTC
16 few TRBD2 TRBJ2-3 TRBV29-1 CSVEGVAGGQTDTQYF TGCAGCGTTGAAGGAGTAGCGGGGGGGCAAACAGATACGCAGTATTTT
15 NA NA TRBJ2-1 TRBV5-6 CASSPIRRLYNEQFF TGTGCCAGCAGCCCCATCCGACGCCTCTACAATGAGCAGTTCTTC
13 NA NA TRBJ1-4 TRBV29-1 CSVESATNEKLFF TGCAGCGTTGAAAGCGCAACTAATGAAAAACTGTTTTTT
15 NA NA TRBJ2-7 TRBV7-6 CASSSEGSGAYEQYF TGTGCCAGCAGCTCAGAAGGGTCAGGAGCCTACGAGCAGTACTTC
12 many NA TRBJ2-7 TRBV7-2 CASSSQRLEQYF TGTGCCAGCAGTTCTCAACGGCTGGAGCAGTACTTC
11 few NA TRBJ2-1 TRBV20-1 CSATLVGEQFF TGCAGTGCAACACTAGTTGGCGAGCAGTTCTTC
16 few NA TRBJ2-3 TRBV7-9 CASSSWTDSSTDTQYF TGTGCCAGCAGCTCATGGACAGACAGTAGCACAGATACGCAGTATTTT
16 few NA TRBJ2-3 TRBV6-5 CASRDRGYLSADTQYF TGTGCCAGCAGGGATAGGGGGTACCTTAGCGCAGATACGCAGTATTTT
14 NA TRBD1 TRBJ2-4 TRBV5-5 CASSLLQGEDIQYF TGTGCCAGCAGCTTACTACAGGGGGAGGACATTCAGTACTTC
14 few TRBD1 TRBJ2-1 TRBV6-2/TRBV6-3 CASSIRDSWNEQFF TGTGCCAGCAGCATCCGGGACAGCTGGAATGAGCAGTTCTTC
21 many TRBD2 TRBJ2-2 TRBV7-6 CASSSTSGGALNSFGTGELFF TGTGCCAGCAGCTCCACTAGCGGGGGGGCCTTAAATTCGTTTGGCACCGGGGAGCTGTTTTTT
15 many NA TRBJ1-1 TRBV6-5 CASSYYSPGNTEAFF TGTGCCAGCAGTTACTATTCACCGGGGAACACTGAAGCTTTCTTT
11 NA NA TRBJ2-1 TRBV7-9 CASSSQGEQFF TGTGCCAGCAGCTCCCAGGGGGAGCAGTTCTTC
11 many NA TRBJ2-3 TRBV7-2 CASSPADTQYF TGTGCCAGCTCCCCTGCAGATACGCAGTATTTT
16 NA TRBD1 TRBJ2-7 TRBV19 CASSSTGTGVIYEQYF TGTGCCAGTAGTAGTACCGGGACAGGGGTAATCTACGAGCAGTACTTC
16 many TRBD1 TRBJ1-2 TRBV7-9 CASSHPGQGAGYGYTF TGTGCCAGCAGCCACCCGGGACAGGGGGCCGGCTATGGCTACACCTTC